The T cell receptor (beta chain) under discussion was sequenced for a study of OX40 agonist ivuxolimab in advanced cancers. About the research overall: People who had prior anti-PD-1, anti-PD-L1 or anti-CTLA-4 therapy could take part, and under 45% had some.

Losses at the gene ends were 3 bases for V and 3 bases for J; bases not matched to a gene: 1. The germline V gene has CDR1 KGHSY and CDR2 FQNENV. This CDR3 is built from 13 residues. Generated by immunoSEQ multiplex PCR, the TCRdb table keeps only in-frame clones and is missing some. The table has about 89,000 clones, 70% to 90% seen once; the top ten hold 0.25% to 0.3%. J is TRBJ1-2 and V is TRBV16; 7 bases fit TRBD1. Sequenced material: CD4+ or CD8+ T cells sorted from blood, taken in a trial of the OX40 agonist ivuxolimab. The receptor was derived from an adult with an advanced solid tumor such as melanoma, head and neck, liver or kidney cancer. The CDR3 DNA follows: TGTGCCAGCAGCCACCAGGGGGACTATGGCTACACCTTC. This sequence encodes CASSHQGDYGYTF. Looking up the rest from reference TRBV16 and TRBJ1-2 gives the full variable domain: GEEVAQTPKHLVRGEGQKAKLYCAPIKGHSYVFWYQQVLKNEFKFLISFQNENVFDETGMPKERFSAKCLPNSPCSLEIQATKLEDSAVYFCASSHQGDYGYTFGSGTRLTVV.